This T cell receptor beta chain was recorded in a study of post-analysis software for immune sequencing data (dated by TCRdb to the mid-2010s). Study-wide context: The recorded disease courses included relapsing-remitting, secondary progressive and progressive-relapsing multiple sclerosis, and some patients had no subtype annotation. A subset of samples was prepared in parallel using single-end sample barcoding, then pooled and co-amplified after Illumina adapter ligation. The patient repertoires were set against roughly eleven previously published healthy control repertoires from donors whose ages ranged from 6 to 25 years. Results the study describes overall, beyond this receptor: When samples were clustered directly using the F measure, samples prepared in the same batch co-clustered strongly, which prompted a batch-effect correction. The multiple sclerosis patient group was slightly younger than the control group. Normalized Chao1 diversity was significantly lower in multiple sclerosis patients than controls, suggesting substantial peripheral T-cell clonal expansion. Several TRBV segments, including TRBV5-6, TRBV5-1 and TRBV20-1, were significantly more frequent in patients than controls.

To prepare the library, PCR was applied. The sequencing machine was an Illumina HiSeq 2500. Unique molecular identifiers were incorporated into TCR beta cDNA libraries to reduce PCR and sequencing biases. Per 1 to 10 million input T cells, roughly 500,000 cDNA molecules were obtained, such that each molecule approximated one T cell. Patient libraries were prepared and sequenced with the same protocol used for the earlier healthy control dataset. Within a given batch, samples were prepared together, multiplexed and sequenced on the same HiSeq lane. In the authors' own workflow: MIGEC handled the raw barcoded reads, throwing out single-read molecular identifier groups before consensus assembly and CDR3 extraction. VDJtools was used for post-analysis of the clonotype tables, with diversity normalized by down-sampling every dataset to the smallest sample size. Repertoire overlap clustering matched CDR3 amino acid but not nucleotide sequences to correct batch-related cross-sample contamination. TCRdb trimmed the raw reads at Q25, called clones with MiXCR and kept productive beta chains. Rows are combined by CDR3 protein, so each entry shows the most common genes and DNA. The V and J calls, along with clone size, are taken from TCRdb and not from the paper's own processing. For this sample the table gives 250,000 to 300,000 distinct CDR3 sequences, of which around 34% were detected only once. 4% to 6% of the sample belongs to the ten largest clones.

CDR3 length: 18 amino acids, cysteine to phenylalanine. CDR3 DNA only is kept here, 54 bases in frame from base 1. Trimming accounts for 0 bases at V and 7 bases at J, while the number of junction bases matched to no gene is 15. As encoded in the germline V gene, CDR1 is SGHRS while CDR2 is YFSETQ. This clonotype was detected many times. Its antigen is currently not known. No clone much larger than this one lies a single base away; base qualities are absent. To demonstrate the VDJtools post-analysis software, TCR beta repertoires were profiled from the peripheral blood of about a dozen young patients with multiple sclerosis. The patients with multiple sclerosis were children and adolescents between roughly 6 and 17 years of age.

The rearranged chain carries TRBV5-1 and TRBJ2-1, and 8 junctional nucleotides match TRBD1. The specimen was blood. The receptor was isolated from a girl aged 5-17 years with multiple sclerosis. DNA sequence: TGCGCCAGCAGCTTGGGGGGGACAGGAAAGACCCCCCGGAATGAGCAGTTCTTC. It translates to CASSLGGTGKTPRNEQFF.